These T cell receptor beta chains were read from a single sample in a study of Japanese encephalitis immunity and Zika vaccine responses. TCRdb fed the 5' RACE reads into MiXCR, producing one record per CDR3 protein. The table has fewer than 500 distinct CDR3 sequences, approximately 4% seen once. Sequences were derived from antigen-activated CD4+ T cells from blood, cultured, sampled during a Zika inactivated vaccine study. These receptors were obtained from an adult man who received an inactivated Zika virus vaccine. Both conserved end residues are part of each CDR3. The D gene is left open where the match is weak.

j_call | v_call | d_call | cdr3_aa
TRBJ2-4 | TRBV20-1 | - | CSAPSPFGAKNIQYF
TRBJ2-5 | TRBV7-6 | - | CASSLAGETQYF
TRBJ1-1 | TRBV7-9 | - | CASSGGGGTEAFF
TRBJ1-1 | TRBV4-3 | - | CASSHADRRSNTEAFF
TRBJ2-7 | TRBV4-3 | TRBD1 | CASSQGEVGDRTYEQYF
TRBJ2-7 | TRBV4-3 | - | CASSQGLDGTLSYEQYF
TRBJ2-1 | TRBV3-1 | TRBD2 | CASSQAGGRSEQFF
TRBJ1-2 | TRBV15 | TRBD1 | CATSVPGQGFYGYTF
TRBJ2-3 | TRBV5-4 | TRBD2 | CASSSPLTRGGQKDTQYF
TRBJ2-5 | TRBV7-9 | TRBD1 | CASSPRDRIRETQYF
TRBJ1-1 | TRBV4-3 | - | CASSQVAVNTEAFF
TRBJ2-6 | TRBV11-2 | - | CASSLQRSRDSNPIIQSGANVLTF
TRBJ2-2 | TRBV24-1 | - | CATGHPNTGELFF
TRBJ1-2 | TRBV6-6 | TRBD1 | CASSVTAYSSGTENGYTF
TRBJ2-7 | TRBV4-3 | - | CASSRSGTTGDPYEQYF
TRBJ2-1 | TRBV9 | TRBD2 | CASSPNIGTSGGGEQFF
TRBJ2-7 | TRBV4-3 | TRBD1 | CASSQSGRGYEQYF
TRBJ2-5 | TRBV5-6 | - | CASSLPLQGTQYF
TRBJ2-1 | TRBV4-3 | TRBD1 | CASGVGGQGDNEQFF
TRBJ2-2 | TRBV4-3 | - | CASSQRGLDTGELFF
TRBJ1-2 | TRBV4-3 | - | CASSLYRGDDYGYTF
TRBJ2-7 | TRBV18 | TRBD2 | CASSPQASGGGAYEQYF
TRBJ2-3 | TRBV4-3 | TRBD2 | CASSQDSAGGSGTQYF
TRBJ1-1 | TRBV6-5 | - | CASSYSTPRDTEAFF
TRBJ2-3 | TRBV12-3/TRBV12-4 | - | CASSFQGGEDTQYF
TRBJ1-6 | TRBV4-3 | - | CASSQVEEYNSPLHF
TRBJ1-2 | TRBV4-3 | - | CASSQSRQGYTF
TRBJ2-1 | TRBV4-3 | TRBD2 | CASSQFTGTSGYNEQFF
TRBJ2-1 | TRBV4-3 | TRBD2 | CASSHVAGGPYNEQFF
TRBJ1-4 | TRBV4-3 | - | CASSQDLGDRGWEKLFF
TRBJ2-3 | TRBV25-1 | - | CASSEWTGLAVDTQYF
TRBJ1-2 | TRBV7-9 | TRBD1 | CASSRTGTDYGYTF
TRBJ1-1 | TRBV4-1 | - | CASSQERRSRGNTEAFF
TRBJ1-5 | TRBV6-1 | TRBD1 | CASSGGTGFRNQPQHF
TRBJ1-1 | TRBV10-3 | - | CAISETQNTEAFF
TRBJ2-5 | TRBV1 | - | CTSSQELSRWLAVPRAQYF
TRBJ2-5 | TRBV28 | - | CAASTRVETQYF
TRBJ2-3 | TRBV4-3 | - | CASSQVLGADTQYF
TRBJ2-5 | TRBV28 | - | CARGDETGGETQYF
TRBJ2-7 | TRBV20-1 | - | CSASFSGPGHYYEQYF
TRBJ2-7 | TRBV11-1 | - | CASSLGDYEQYF
TRBJ1-5 | TRBV6-2/TRBV6-3 | - | CASRPTTSLTVYSNQPQHF
TRBJ1-5 | TRBV5-1 | - | CASSVEGNQPQHF
TRBJ1-1 | TRBV28 | - | CASSLARSNTEAFF
TRBJ2-2 | TRBV11-2 | - | CASSPGTLRGELFF
TRBJ2-7 | TRBV10-1 | - | CARRSSYEQYF
TRBJ1-2 | TRBV4-3 | - | CASSHAGAGELGYTF
TRBJ2-4 | TRBV4-3 | - | CASSHIGGKNIQYF
TRBJ1-1 | TRBV4-3 | - | CASSQVGGTEAFF
TRBJ2-1 | TRBV12-3/TRBV12-4 | - | CASTQFEANEQFF
TRBJ2-2 | TRBV20-1 | TRBD2 | CSARVAGVYTGELFF
TRBJ1-2 | TRBV4-3 | TRBD1 | CASSLEAGQGVYGYTF
TRBJ2-3 | TRBV4-3 | TRBD2 | CASSLAGETDTQYF
TRBJ2-3 | TRBV20-1 | - | CSAKHYDTQYF